The 5 T cell receptor beta chains below were found in one sample sequenced in a study of T cell responses to AZD1222 COVID-19 vaccine. Only in-frame clones appear in the TCRdb table, and some are missing; sequencing was by immunoSEQ multiplex PCR. The table records some 280,000 clones, approximately 94% of them present only once. The sequencing used peripheral blood, collected 28 days after the second AZD1222 dose. Receptors were obtained from an adult who received the AZD1222 COVID-19 vaccine.

This chain uses TRBV7-9 with TRBJ2-3, with a tentative D call TRBD1 (6 bases). V gave up 6 bases and J gave up 5 bases, with 9 bases separating them. Germline assignment: CDR1 SEHNR and CDR2 FQNEAQ (reference sequence). CDR3 length equals 12 residues. CDR3 residues: CASSPQGDTQYF. The DNA of the CDR3 is TGTGCCAGCAGTCCACAGGGAGATACGCAGTATTTT.

This chain joins TRBV6-5 and TRBJ2-7; perhaps TRBD2 as D (5 bases). The CDR3 covers 15 residues. V was cut by 6 bases and J by 3 bases, with 18 bases left in between. Germline CDR1 and CDR2: MNHEY and SVGAGI. The CDR3 nucleotides are TGTGCCAGCAGGACTAAATCAGCATTAAACTACGAGCAGTACTTC. Encoded protein: CASRTKSALNYEQYF.

This chain links TRBV19 with TRBJ2-1; 9 nucleotides agree with TRBD2. From germline, CDR1 is LNHDA and CDR2 SQIVND (reference sequence). Unmatched junction bases numbered 3, after V lost 3 bases and J lost 3 bases. The CDR3 has 15 residues. The CDR3 sequence: CASSIASGDYNEQFF. The DNA for the CDR3 is TGTGCCAGTAGTATCGCTAGCGGGGACTACAATGAGCAGTTCTTC.

The chain links TRBV6-5 to TRBJ2-2; D may be TRBD1 or TRBD2 (5 bases each). Trimming removed 7 bases at V and 3 bases at J, with 9 bases between. CDR3 length equals 13 residues. Per the germline V gene, CDR1 is MNHEY and CDR2 is SVGAGI. The CDR3 nucleotides are TGTGCCAGCACCGAGGGGTACACCGGGGAGCTGTTTTTT. The encoded protein is CASTEGYTGELFF.

J is TRBJ2-1 and V is TRBV2; D perhaps matches TRBD2 (7 bases). The germline gives CDR1 SNHLY, CDR2 FYNNEI. This CDR3 region has 14 residues. V was pared by 3 bases and J by 10 bases, with 16 bases between. The CDR3 bases are TGTGCCAGCAGTGACCTCGGAGGGGGGGCCGAGCAGTTCTTC. Encoded protein: CASSDLGGGAEQFF. The complete variable domain, with remaining parts taken from reference TRBV2 and TRBJ2-1, reads EPEVTQTPSHQVTQMGQEVILRCVPISNHLYFYWYRQILGQKVEFLVSFYNNEISEKSEIFDDQFSVERPDGSNFTLKIRSTKLEDSAMYFCASSDLGGGAEQFFGPGTRLTVL.